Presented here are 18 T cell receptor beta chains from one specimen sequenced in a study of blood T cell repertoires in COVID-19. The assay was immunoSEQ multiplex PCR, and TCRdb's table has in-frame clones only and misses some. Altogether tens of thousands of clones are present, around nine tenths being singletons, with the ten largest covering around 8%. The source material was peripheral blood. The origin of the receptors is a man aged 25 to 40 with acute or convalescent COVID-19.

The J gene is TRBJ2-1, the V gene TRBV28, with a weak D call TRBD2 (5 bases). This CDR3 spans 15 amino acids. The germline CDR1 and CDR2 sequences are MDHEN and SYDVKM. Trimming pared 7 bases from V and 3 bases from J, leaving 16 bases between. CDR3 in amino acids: CASNPAGVNYNEQFF. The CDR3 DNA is TGTGCCAGCAACCCTGCCGGGGTTAACTACAATGAGCAGTTCTTC.

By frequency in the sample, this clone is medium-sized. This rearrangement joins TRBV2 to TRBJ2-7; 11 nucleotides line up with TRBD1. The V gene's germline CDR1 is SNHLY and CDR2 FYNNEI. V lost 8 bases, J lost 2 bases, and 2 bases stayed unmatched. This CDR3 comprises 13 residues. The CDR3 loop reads CASGQGATYEQYF. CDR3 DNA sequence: TGTGCCAGCGGACAGGGGGCCACCTACGAGCAGTACTTC.

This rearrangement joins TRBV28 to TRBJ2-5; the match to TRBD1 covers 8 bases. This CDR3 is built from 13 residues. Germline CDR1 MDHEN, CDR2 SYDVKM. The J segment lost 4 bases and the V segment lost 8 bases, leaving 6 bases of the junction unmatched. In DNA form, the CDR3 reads TGTGCCAGCTCAATTCAGGGGGCAGAGACCCAGTACTTC. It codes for CASSIQGAETQYF.

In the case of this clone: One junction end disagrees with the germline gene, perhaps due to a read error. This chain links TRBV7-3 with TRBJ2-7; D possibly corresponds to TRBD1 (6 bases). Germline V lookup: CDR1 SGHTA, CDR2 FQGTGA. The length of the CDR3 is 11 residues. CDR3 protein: CASSPRKDRPF. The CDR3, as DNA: TGTGCCAGCAGCCCCCGAAAAGACAGGCCTTTC.

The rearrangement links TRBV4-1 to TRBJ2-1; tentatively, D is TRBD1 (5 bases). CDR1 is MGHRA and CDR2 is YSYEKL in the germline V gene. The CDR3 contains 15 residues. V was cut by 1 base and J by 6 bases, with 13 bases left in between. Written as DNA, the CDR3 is TGCGCCAGCAGCCAAGCCAGGAGTCAGGGCAATGAGCAGTTCTTC. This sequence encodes CASSQARSQGNEQFF.

Here the CDR3 DNA reads TGCGCCAGCAGCCCAATGGGCGGGGGGGGGTACAATGAGCAGTTCTTC. It translates to CASSPMGGGGYNEQFF. The rearrangement uses TRBV4-3 and TRBJ2-1; 9 positions agree with TRBD2. J gave up 4 bases and V 4 bases, and 8 bases lay outside the gene matches. From germline, CDR1 is LGHNA and CDR2 YSLEER. The CDR3 length is 16 residues.

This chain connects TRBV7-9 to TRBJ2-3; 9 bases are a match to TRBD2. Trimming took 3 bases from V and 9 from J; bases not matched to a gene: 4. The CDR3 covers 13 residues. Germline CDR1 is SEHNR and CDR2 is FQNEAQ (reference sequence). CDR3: CASSLREGVTQYF. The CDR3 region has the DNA TGTGCCAGCAGCTTGCGGGAGGGCGTGACGCAGTATTTT.

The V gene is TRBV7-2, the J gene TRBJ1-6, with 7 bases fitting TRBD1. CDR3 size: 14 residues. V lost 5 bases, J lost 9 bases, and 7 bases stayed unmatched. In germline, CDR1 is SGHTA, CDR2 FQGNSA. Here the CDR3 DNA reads TGTGCCAGCAGCCGCGGTCAGGGGGTTTCACCCCTCCACTTT. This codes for CASSRGQGVSPLHF.

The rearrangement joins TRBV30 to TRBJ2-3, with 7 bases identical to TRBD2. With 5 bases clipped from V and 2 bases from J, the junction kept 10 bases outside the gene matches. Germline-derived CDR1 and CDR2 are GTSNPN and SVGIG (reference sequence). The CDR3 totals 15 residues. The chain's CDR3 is CAWARTSALTDTQYF. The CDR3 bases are TGTGCCTGGGCCCGCACTAGCGCCCTCACAGATACGCAGTATTTT.

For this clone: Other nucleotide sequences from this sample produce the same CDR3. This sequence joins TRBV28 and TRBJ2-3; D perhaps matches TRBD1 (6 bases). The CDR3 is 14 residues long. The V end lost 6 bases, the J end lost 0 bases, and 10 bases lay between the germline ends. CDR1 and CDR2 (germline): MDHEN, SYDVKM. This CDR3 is CASRPGTSTDTQYF. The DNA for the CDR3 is TGTGCCAGCAGACCCGGGACAAGCACAGATACGCAGTATTTT.

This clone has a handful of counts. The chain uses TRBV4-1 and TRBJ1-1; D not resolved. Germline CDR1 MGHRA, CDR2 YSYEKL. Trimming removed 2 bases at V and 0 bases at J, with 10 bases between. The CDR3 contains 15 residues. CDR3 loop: CASSQQEGMNTEAFF. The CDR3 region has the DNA TGCGCCAGCAGCCAACAGGAGGGTATGAACACTGAAGCTTTCTTT.

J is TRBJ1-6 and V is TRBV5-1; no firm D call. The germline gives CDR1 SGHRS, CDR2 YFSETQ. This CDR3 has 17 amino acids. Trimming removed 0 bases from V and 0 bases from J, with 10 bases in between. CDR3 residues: CASSLGTANSYNSPLHF. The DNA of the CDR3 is TGCGCCAGCAGCTTGGGTACAGCAAACTCCTATAATTCACCCCTCCACTTT.

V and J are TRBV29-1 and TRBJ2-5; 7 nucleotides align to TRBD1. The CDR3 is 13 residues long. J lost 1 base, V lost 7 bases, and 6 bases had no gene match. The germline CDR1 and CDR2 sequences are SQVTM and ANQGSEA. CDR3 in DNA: TGCAGCGCCGTGACAGGGTCCCAAGAGACCCAGTACTTC. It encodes CSAVTGSQETQYF.

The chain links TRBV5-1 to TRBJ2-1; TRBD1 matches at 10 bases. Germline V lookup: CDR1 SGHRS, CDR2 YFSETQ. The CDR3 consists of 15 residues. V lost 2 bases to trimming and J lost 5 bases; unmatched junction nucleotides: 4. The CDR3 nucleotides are TGCGCCAGCAGCTTACCGGGACAGGGGCACAATGAGCAGTTCTTC. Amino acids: CASSLPGQGHNEQFF.

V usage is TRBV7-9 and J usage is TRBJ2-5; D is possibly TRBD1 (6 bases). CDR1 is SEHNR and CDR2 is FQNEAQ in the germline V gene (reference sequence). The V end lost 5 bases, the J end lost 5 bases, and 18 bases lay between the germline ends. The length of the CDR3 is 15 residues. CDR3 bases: TGTGCCAGCAGCCGAACAGGGAGACGGCAGGAGACCCAGTACTTC. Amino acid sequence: CASSRTGRRQETQYF.

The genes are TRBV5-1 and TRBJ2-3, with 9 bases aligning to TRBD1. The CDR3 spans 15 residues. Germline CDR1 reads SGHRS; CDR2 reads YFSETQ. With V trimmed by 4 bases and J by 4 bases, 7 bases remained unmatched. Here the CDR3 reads CASSLGQGTPDTQYF. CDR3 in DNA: TGCGCCAGCAGCCTGGGACAGGGAACGCCAGATACGCAGTATTTT.

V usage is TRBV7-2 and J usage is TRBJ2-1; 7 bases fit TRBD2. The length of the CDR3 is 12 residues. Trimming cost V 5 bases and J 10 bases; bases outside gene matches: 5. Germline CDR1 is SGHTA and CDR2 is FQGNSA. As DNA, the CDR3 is TGTGCCAGCAGCAGACTAGCTCGGGAGCAGTTCTTC. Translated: CASSRLAREQFF.

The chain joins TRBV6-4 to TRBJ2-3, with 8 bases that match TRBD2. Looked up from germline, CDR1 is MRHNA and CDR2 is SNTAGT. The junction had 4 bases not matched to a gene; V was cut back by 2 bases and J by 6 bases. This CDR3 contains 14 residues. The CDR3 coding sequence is TGTGCCAGCAGTGACAACGGGAGGGCTGATACGCAGTATTTT. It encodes CASSDNGRADTQYF.